These 13 T cell receptor beta chains originate from one sample sequenced in a study of cytomegalovirus exposure and HLA in healthy donors. The PCR ran on 60 Vbeta and 13 Jbeta primers. The repertoire was sequenced with immunoSEQ multiplex PCR; TCRdb's copy has only in-frame clones and lacks some. The data show some 120,000 clones, about 73% seen once. Sample: PBMCs. These TCRs come from a woman aged 40 to 50 in good health and CMV-seronegative.

The chain has TRBV29-1 and TRBJ2-2; 15 nucleotides agree with TRBD2. Germline values: CDR1 SQVTM, CDR2 ANQGSEA. The CDR3 has 16 residues. Here the CDR3 reads CSAKEGLAGGPGELFF. The CDR3 nucleotides read TGCAGTGCAAAAGAGGGACTAGCGGGGGGTCCCGGGGAGCTGTTTTTT.

This clone was recorded only once. V usage is TRBV6-1 and J usage is TRBJ1-1; possibly TRBD1 for D (5 bases). Between the trimmed V and J ends, which lost 4 bases and 6 bases, there was a span of 12 bases. CDR1 is MNHNS and CDR2 is SASEGT in the germline V gene. This CDR3 is built from 13 residues. CDR3 nucleotide sequence: TGTGCCAGCAGTGGAGGCTGGGGGGCTGAAGCTTTCTTT. It specifies CASSGGWGAEAFF.

The chain is built from TRBV19 and TRBJ1-2, with 8 bases lining up with TRBD1. From germline, CDR1 is LNHDA and CDR2 SQIVND (reference sequence). This CDR3 comprises 13 residues. The ends lost 7 bases at V and 5 bases at J; junction bases unmatched: 6. CDR3 amino acids: CASTLDRDYGYTF. CDR3 DNA: TGTGCCAGTACGCTGGACAGGGATTATGGCTACACCTTC.

The CDR3 sequence is CASSGQGTDSQYF. CDR3 DNA: TGTGCCAGCAGCGGACAGGGAACGGACAGTCAGTACTTC. This chain uses TRBV2 with TRBJ2-4; 8 positions agree with TRBD1. Germline lookup yields CDR1 SNHLY and CDR2 FYNNEI. CDR3 length equals 13 residues. The J segment lost 12 bases and the V segment lost 6 bases, leaving 10 bases of the junction unmatched. The full variable domain, with the rest looked up from reference TRBV2 and TRBJ2-4, is EPEVTQTPSHQVTQMGQEVILRCVPISNHLYFYWYRQILGQKVEFLVSFYNNEISEKSEIFDDQFSVERPDGSNFTLKIRSTKLEDSAMYFCASSGQGTDSQYFGAGTRLSVL.

DNA for the CDR3: TGTGCCATCAGCCTGGGACTAGCGGGACCTCAAGAGACCCAGTACTTC. Residues: CAISLGLAGPQETQYF. The gene calls are TRBV10-3 and TRBJ2-5, with TRBD2 matching 13 bases. After removal of 6 bases from V and 2 bases from J, the junction contained 6 bases not matched to a gene. From germline, CDR1 is ENHRY and CDR2 SYGVKD. This CDR3 is 16 amino acids long.

This clone appeared a single time. V and J are TRBV10-3 and TRBJ2-7; 7 bases agree with TRBD2. Trimming took 3 bases from V and 6 from J; bases not matched to a gene: 14. The CDR3 contains 16 residues. Germline loops: CDR1 ENHRY, CDR2 SYGVKD. The CDR3 DNA sequence: TGTGCCATCAGTGAAATTGACTACTTGACGGGGGGCGAGCAGTACTTC. Its translation: CAISEIDYLTGGEQYF.

The chain links TRBV5-4 to TRBJ1-2, with D possibly being TRBD1 (6 bases). This CDR3 is 13 amino acids long. V dropped 4 bases and J dropped 5 bases, with 12 bases sitting between them. CDR1 SGHNT and CDR2 YYREEE come from the germline V gene (reference sequence). CDR3 sequence: CASSQGQEYGYTF. CDR3 nucleotide sequence: TGTGCCAGCAGCCAGGGACAAGAGTATGGCTACACCTTC.

This clone was observed a few times. The chain has TRBV7-6 and TRBJ2-1, with 7 bases matching TRBD2. Germline-derived CDR1 and CDR2 are SGHVS and FNYEAQ. Trimming removed 5 bases from V and 0 bases from J; junction bases left unmatched: 4. The CDR3 sequence is 15 residues long. Written as DNA, the CDR3 is TGTGCCAGCAGCGGGACGGGGGGCTCCTACAATGAGCAGTTCTTC. Encoded protein: CASSGTGGSYNEQFF.

The chain recombines TRBV13 with TRBJ2-3, with TRBD2 matching 9 bases. The V segment lost 5 bases and the J segment 5 bases; nucleotides outside the gene matches: 8. The V gene's germline CDR1 is PRHDT and CDR2 FYEKMQ (reference sequence). The CDR3 is 15 amino acids. The CDR3 here is CASSQGGLAGDTQYF. In DNA form, the CDR3 reads TGTGCCAGCAGCCAAGGGGGACTAGCAGGAGATACGCAGTATTTT.

This clone has a handful of counts. This chain links TRBV25-1 with TRBJ1-1; maybe TRBD1 (6 bases). Germline V gives CDR1 MGHDK, CDR2 SYGVNS. The CDR3 has 12 amino acids. Between the trimmed V and J ends, which lost 6 bases and 5 bases, there was a span of 10 bases. The CDR3 loop is CASRTGSTEAFF. The CDR3 DNA follows: TGTGCCAGCAGAACAGGGAGTACTGAAGCTTTCTTT.

This sequence joins TRBV5-1 and TRBJ2-3; D uncertain. CDR3 length: 14 amino acids. The germline CDR1 and CDR2 sequences are SGHRS and YFSETQ. Trimming left V 0 bases short and J 1 base short, with 6 bases between. CDR3 in amino acids: CASSLVARTDTQYF. The DNA for the CDR3 is TGCGCCAGCAGCTTGGTGGCCCGCACAGATACGCAGTATTTT.

CDR3 sequence: CSVRLAGTSDTQYF. The DNA for the CDR3 is TGCAGCGTTCGACTAGCGGGTACCTCAGATACGCAGTATTTT. J is TRBJ2-3 and V is TRBV29-1, with TRBD2 matching 10 bases. Looked up from germline, CDR1 is SQVTM and CDR2 is ANQGSEA. CDR3 length: 14 residues. V gave up 5 bases and J gave up 4 bases; unmatched junction bases: 6.

The chain has TRBV2 and TRBJ1-3; TRBD1 matches at 8 bases. This CDR3 comprises 17 residues. J lost 4 bases, V lost 4 bases, and 12 bases had no gene match. Looked up from germline, CDR1 is SNHLY and CDR2 is FYNNEI. CDR3 DNA sequence: TGTGCCAGCAGTGGCCTCCTCGGACAGGGACGGGGAAACACCATATATTTT. It yields the protein CASSGLLGQGRGNTIYF.